This is a list of T cell receptor beta chains from one sample in a study of PD-1 blockade in classical Hodgkin lymphoma. Some clones are missing from TCRdb's copy, which holds only in-frame ones; the method was immunoSEQ multiplex PCR. The sample contains 20,000 to 25,000 clones, about two thirds of which appear only once. Source: peripheral blood mononuclear cells (PBMCs), taken at baseline. The receptors stem from a human donor with classical Hodgkin lymphoma. Both conserved end residues are part of each CDR3. Each record gives: CDR3 protein, CDR3 DNA, D gene, V gene, clone size, J gene. The D gene is left open where the match is weak. Clone size is shown for a subset of rows, as once, few, many or a class of expanded clone.

CASSHQGAAYNEQFF	TGTGCCAGCAGTCATCAGGGGGCTGCCTACAATGAGCAGTTCTTC	TRBD1	TRBV6-1	.	TRBJ2-1
CASSVVPSPDRKAEAFF	TGTGCCAGCAGCGTAGTCCCCTCCCCCGACAGGAAGGCTGAAGCTTTCTTT	.	TRBV9	.	TRBJ1-1
CASSFGGAGTGELFF	TGTGCCAGCAGTTTCGGGGGGGCGGGCACCGGGGAGCTGTTTTTT	TRBD2	TRBV28	once	TRBJ2-2
CASSIAHPGQAKNIQYF	TGTGCCAGTAGTATAGCCCACCCGGGACAAGCCAAAAACATTCAGTACTTC	.	TRBV19	.	TRBJ2-4
CASSYSSPQYQETQYF	TGTGCCAGCAGTTACTCGAGTCCCCAGTACCAAGAGACCCAGTACTTC	.	TRBV6-5	.	TRBJ2-5
CASSLNAGGIETQYF	TGTGCCAGCAGCTTAAATGCGGGAGGGATTGAGACCCAGTACTTC	TRBD2	TRBV5-4	.	TRBJ2-5
CASRGTSTDTQYF	TGCGCCAGCAGGGGAACTAGCACAGATACGCAGTATTTT	.	TRBV4-1	.	TRBJ2-3
CASSANSGNTIYF	TGTGCCAGCAGTGCAAACTCTGGAAACACCATATATTTT	.	TRBV6-6	.	TRBJ1-3
CSVASGTRGPQETQYF	TGCAGCGTCGCATCAGGGACTAGGGGGCCTCAAGAGACCCAGTACTTC	.	TRBV29-1	many	TRBJ2-5
CASSSRLAGVHNEQFF	TGTGCCAGCAGCTCCCGACTAGCGGGGGTGCACAATGAGCAGTTCTTC	TRBD2	TRBV7-2	.	TRBJ2-1
CASSGPGALMNTEAFF	TGTGCCAGCAGTGGTCCCGGGGCCTTGATGAACACTGAAGCTTTCTTT	.	TRBV25-1	.	TRBJ1-1
CASSLRGPSPQETQYF	TGTGCCAGCAGCTTAAGGGGACCCAGTCCCCAAGAGACCCAGTACTTC	.	TRBV7-2	few	TRBJ2-5
CSVEDPPSQQYF	TGCAGCGTTGAAGATCCCCCCTCCCAGCAGTACTTC	.	TRBV29-1	.	TRBJ2-7
CASSSWGSSGTGELFF	TGTGCCAGCAGTTCGTGGGGAAGTTCAGGCACCGGGGAGCTGTTTTTT	.	TRBV2	.	TRBJ2-2
CASSSAQEGGIGNEQFF	TGTGCCAGCAGCTCCGCACAAGAAGGCGGGATTGGGAATGAGCAGTTCTTC	.	TRBV5-4	.	TRBJ2-1
CAWSVLISGDEQFF	TGTGCCTGGAGTGTACTAATAAGTGGAGATGAGCAGTTCTTC	.	TRBV30	.	TRBJ2-1
CASRRTGPSGANVLTF	TGTGCCAGTAGACGGACAGGGCCCTCTGGGGCCAACGTCCTGACTTTC	TRBD1	TRBV19	large	TRBJ2-6
CASSQTITQRGGHIQYF	TGTGCCAGCAGCCAAACAATCACCCAGCGGGGGGGTCACATTCAGTACTTC	TRBD2	TRBV4-2	.	TRBJ2-4
CATSRSPRDRLPGANVLTF	TGTGCCACCAGCAGAAGTCCCCGGGACCGCCTCCCTGGGGCCAACGTCCTGACTTTC	.	TRBV15	.	TRBJ2-6
CASSLLGGNTGELFF	TGTGCCAGCAGCTTGTTAGGGGGGAACACCGGGGAGCTGTTTTTT	.	TRBV5-6	.	TRBJ2-2
CASSDSTASYGYTF	TGTGCCAGCAGCGACTCGACAGCCAGCTATGGCTACACCTTC	.	TRBV9	.	TRBJ1-2
CASSVGGFQPQHF	TGTGCCAGCAGCGTAGGAGGGTTTCAGCCCCAGCATTTT	.	TRBV9	.	TRBJ1-5
CASSIIHSGANVLTF	TGTGCCAGTAGTATAATTCACTCTGGGGCCAACGTCCTGACTTTC	.	TRBV19	.	TRBJ2-6
CASSVGTSGSLETQYF	TGTGCCAGTAGTGTTGGGACTAGCGGGAGTCTGGAGACCCAGTACTTC	TRBD2	TRBV19	.	TRBJ2-5
CASSQLGNSPLHF	TGTGCCAGTAGCCAATTGGGTAATTCACCCCTCCACTTT	.	TRBV19	.	TRBJ1-6
CASSWEEGRSLYGYTF	TGCGCCAGCAGCTGGGAGGAGGGCAGATCTCTCTATGGCTACACCTTC	.	TRBV5-1	.	TRBJ1-2
CASSARGWGTDTQYF	TGTGCCAGCAGTGCCAGGGGATGGGGCACAGATACGCAGTATTTT	.	TRBV6-5	.	TRBJ2-3
CASSPSGNAYNEQFF	TGTGCCAGCAGCCCTAGCGGCAATGCCTACAATGAGCAGTTCTTC	TRBD2	TRBV5-4	few	TRBJ2-1
CASSYRIGGYGYTF	TGTGCCAGCAGTTACAGGATAGGAGGTTATGGCTACACCTTC	.	TRBV6-6	few	TRBJ1-2
CASSIGLAGATTTDTQYF	TGTGCCAGCAGCATTGGACTAGCGGGGGCAACCACCACAGATACGCAGTATTTT	.	TRBV21-1	once	TRBJ2-3
CASSRGEGQPQHF	TGCGCCAGCAGCCGGGGCGAAGGTCAGCCCCAGCATTTT	.	TRBV4-3	.	TRBJ1-5
CASSLTSGGTYNEQFF	TGTGCCAGCAGCTTAACTAGCGGGGGAACCTACAATGAGCAGTTCTTC	TRBD2	TRBV7-2	once	TRBJ2-1
CASGLGGGETQYF	TGTGCTAGTGGTCTGGGGGGGGGAGAGACCCAGTACTTC	TRBD2	TRBV12-5	few	TRBJ2-5
CASSLGVSPGQEKLFF	TGCGCCAGCAGCTTGGGGGTCAGTCCGGGCCAGGAAAAACTGTTTTTT	.	TRBV5-1	.	TRBJ1-4
CASSRRGPANTGELFF	TGTGCCAGCAGCCGGAGGGGGCCGGCGAACACCGGGGAGCTGTTTTTT	.	TRBV7-9	once	TRBJ2-2
CASSVDRTAGLITGELFF	TGTGCCAGCAGCGTAGATCGGACTGCAGGATTAATCACCGGGGAGCTGTTTTTT	.	TRBV9	.	TRBJ2-2
CASSNRGGPAYNEQFF	TGCGCCAGCAGCAATCGGGGGGGCCCCGCCTACAATGAGCAGTTCTTC	TRBD2	TRBV5-1	.	TRBJ2-1
CASSELGLPNYGYTF	TGTGCCAGCAGTGAGCTGGGTCTACCGAACTATGGCTACACCTTC	.	TRBV2	.	TRBJ1-2
CASSLSGNSNQPQHF	TGTGCCAGCAGTTTGTCAGGTAATAGCAATCAGCCCCAGCATTTT	.	TRBV28	.	TRBJ1-5
CASSSDRGLFAYGYTF	TGTGCCAGCAGCTCCGACAGGGGCTTGTTCGCGTATGGCTACACCTTC	TRBD1	TRBV7-9	.	TRBJ1-2
CASSPWGAGELFF	TGTGCCAGCAGCCCCTGGGGAGCGGGGGAGCTGTTTTTT	.	TRBV5-5	.	TRBJ2-2
CASSLDRGLLNEQFF	TGCGCCAGCAGTCTGGACAGGGGATTGTTGAATGAGCAGTTCTTC	TRBD1	TRBV10-1	.	TRBJ2-1
CASSFPEGLGQNTEAFF	TGTGCCAGCAGCTTCCCCGAAGGTTTGGGACAGAACACTGAAGCTTTCTTT	.	TRBV7-9	.	TRBJ1-1
CSVNGLAGTDTQYF	TGCAGCGTTAACGGACTAGCGGGGACAGATACGCAGTATTTT	TRBD2	TRBV29-1	.	TRBJ2-3
CASSDGGGDSPLHF	TGTGCCAGCAGCGATGGAGGGGGGGATTCACCCCTCCACTTT	.	TRBV2	.	TRBJ1-6
CASSLIKNIQYF	TGTGCCAGTAGTCTGATCAAAAACATTCAGTACTTC	.	TRBV19	.	TRBJ2-4
CASGKGGTGELFF	TGTGCCAGCGGTAAAGGGGGTACCGGGGAGCTGTTTTTT	.	TRBV6-5	few	TRBJ2-2
CASSIGDRNTGELFF	TGTGCCAGTAGTATTGGGGACAGGAACACCGGGGAGCTGTTTTTT	TRBD1	TRBV19	.	TRBJ2-2
CASSVWAAYEQYF	TGTGCCAGCAGCGTCTGGGCAGCCTACGAGCAGTACTTC	.	TRBV7-8	.	TRBJ2-7
CASSAGLDNEQFF	TGTGCCAGCAGCGCGGGACTAGACAATGAGCAGTTCTTC	TRBD2	TRBV9	few	TRBJ2-1
CASSILGTGLGQPQHF	TGTGCCAGTAGTATTCTCGGGACAGGGTTAGGTCAGCCCCAGCATTTT	TRBD1	TRBV19	.	TRBJ1-5
CAIRAVADTEAFF	TGTGCCATCAGAGCAGTAGCAGACACTGAAGCTTTCTTT	.	TRBV10-3	.	TRBJ1-1
CASSYLENTEAFF	TGTGCCAGTAGTTATTTAGAGAACACTGAAGCTTTCTTT	.	TRBV19	.	TRBJ1-1
CAISPGFVYGYTF	TGTGCCATCAGCCCGGGGTTCGTCTATGGCTACACCTTC	.	TRBV10-3	.	TRBJ1-2
CASSQTGADQPQHF	TGTGCCAGCAGCCAGACAGGGGCTGATCAGCCCCAGCATTTT	TRBD1	TRBV6-1	.	TRBJ1-5
CASRGGGRTEAFF	TGTGCCAGTAGGGGTGGGGGAAGGACTGAAGCTTTCTTT	.	TRBV19	medium-sized	TRBJ1-1
CASSERTLNYGYTF	TGTGCCAGCAGCGAGAGGACCCTGAACTATGGCTACACCTTC	.	TRBV7-2	few	TRBJ1-2
CASSSGLGPTDTQYF	TGCGCCAGCAGCTCCGGACTAGGTCCGACAGATACGCAGTATTTT	TRBD2	TRBV5-1	.	TRBJ2-3
CAISEGRDIQYF	TGTGCCATCAGTGAGGGACGGGACATTCAGTACTTC	.	TRBV10-3	.	TRBJ2-4
CASSFSPSPGQGGLRYF	TGCGCCAGCAGCTTTTCCCCATCACCAGGACAGGGGGGGTTGCGGTACTTC	TRBD1	TRBV5-1	.	TRBJ2-7